This T cell receptor beta chain appears in the sequencing data of a study of OX40 agonist ivuxolimab in advanced cancers. In the study overall: Of the participants, approximately 38% had some prior anti-PD-1, anti-PD-L1 or anti-CTLA-4 therapy, which was allowed. Regarding the study as a whole: Partial responders treated at 0.1-3.0 mg/kg exhibited clonal expansion among the lowest measured. Antigen targets of the expanded peripheral T cells went undetermined.

With regard to this clone: Its antigen is unidentified.

The assay was immunoSEQ multiplex PCR, and TCRdb's table has in-frame clones only and misses some. The sample has about 71,000 clones, about 90% seen once; the top ten hold more than 12%. This CDR3 comprises 15 residues. The chain employs TRBV21-1 and TRBJ2-3. TRBV21-1 is an annotated pseudogene. The input for sequencing was CD4+ or CD8+ T cells sorted from blood, taken in a trial of the OX40 agonist ivuxolimab. This TCR came from an adult with an advanced solid tumor such as melanoma, head and neck, liver or kidney cancer. CDR3 nucleotide sequence: TGTGCCAGCAGCAAAGTGAAGGGAAGCACAGATACGCAGTATTTT. Translation: CASSKVKGSTDTQYF.